Below, 18 T cell receptor beta chains from the same sample are listed, as sequenced in a study of T cell clonality in common variable immunodeficiency. Repertoires were generated with immunoSEQ multiplex PCR, while TCRdb's copy carries only in-frame clones and drops some. The repertoire consists of around 32,000 clones, none detected only once. Material: peripheral blood mononuclear cells. Receptors were obtained from a person aged 18 to 75 in good health.

In regard to this clone: Sequencing ends 3 residues short of the CDR3 end; the germline J gene provides the rest. The chain joins TRBV7-2 to TRBJ2-3, with D unclear. Trimming cost V 1 base and J 6 bases, with 11 bases left between them. The CDR3 is made up of 14 amino acids. Germline-derived CDR1 and CDR2 are SGHTA and FQGNSA. The covered CDR3 bases are TGTGCCAGCAGCTTAGAAGGTTCGCTTGATACG. Its protein is CASSLEGSLDT. The full CDR3 sequence reads CASSLEGSLDTQYF.

This clone is classed as medium-sized (0.01 to 0.1%). The sequence runs out 3 residues before the end of the CDR3; the remainder is reconstructed from the germline J gene. The rearrangement uses TRBV20-1 and TRBJ2-3, with 10 bases fitting TRBD1. V shed 0 bases, J shed 4 bases, and the junction held 10 bases outside the gene matches. Germline V gene sequence: CDR1 DFQATT, CDR2 SNEGSKA (reference sequence). This CDR3 has 17 amino acids. This chain's CDR3 is CSAREPTGTGVPDTQYF. The part of the CDR3 DNA that was read is TGCAGTGCTAGAGAACCTACAGGGACAGGGGTTCCAGATACG.

This clone was recorded many times. The read ends 3 residues early relative to the CDR3; the germline J gene fills the gap. The chain is built from TRBV20-1 and TRBJ2-3; 10 bases agree with TRBD2. The CDR3 has 14 amino acids. The trim removed 3 bases at V and 2 bases at J, leaving 2 bases unmatched. The germline CDR1 and CDR2 sequences are DFQATT and SNEGSKA (reference sequence). The chain's CDR3 is CSASLAGVTDTQYF. CDR3 DNA, as far as it was read: TGCAGTGCTAGTCTAGCGGGGGTCACAGATACG.

This clone showed up many times. The read terminates 3 residues before the CDR3 end, so the remaining end is supplied by the germline J gene. V gene TRBV29-1 combines with J gene TRBJ2-2; 8 nucleotides match TRBD2. The length of the CDR3 is 15 residues. Germline values: CDR1 SQVTM, CDR2 ANQGSEA. V gave up 3 bases and J gave up 1 base; unmatched junction bases: 4. CDR3 bases read: TGCAGCGTTGATCTAGCGGGTCGGAACACCGGGGAG. This translates into CSVDLAGRNTGE. The CDR3 reads in full as CSVDLAGRNTGELFF.

Incomplete CDR3 DNA: TGTGCCAGCAGCTTAGGGGCGGGAGCTAACAATTACGAC. It encodes CASSLGAGANNYD. The entire CDR3 protein is CASSLGAGANNYDYTF. The V gene is TRBV7-6, the J gene TRBJ1-2; the D is unclear. The read halts 3 residues ahead of the CDR3 end, with the missing end drawn from the germline J gene. Germline CDR1 SGHVS, CDR2 FNYEAQ. The CDR3 runs to 16 residues.

This clone was seen at least ten times. Sequencing ends 3 residues short of the CDR3 end; the germline J gene provides the rest. V and J are TRBV2 and TRBJ2-3, with 10 bases lining up with TRBD2. The CDR3 contains 15 residues. Germline lookup yields CDR1 SNHLY and CDR2 FYNNEI. The ends lost 5 bases at V and 3 bases at J; junction bases unmatched: 5. The CDR3 region is CASSPGLADTDTQYF. CDR3 DNA, as far as it was read: TGTGCCAGCAGTCCCGGACTAGCGGATACAGATACG.

The sample holds a few counts of this clone. The CDR3 end is not reached by the read, which stops 3 residues before it; the germline J gene fills it in. The chain uses TRBV18 and TRBJ2-4, with 7 positions matching TRBD1. The V gene's germline CDR1 is KGHSH and CDR2 LQKENI. This CDR3 is 14 amino acids long. Partial CDR3 DNA: TGTGCCAGCTCTCAAGGGACAGTTGGTGGCGGT. Translating it yields CASSQGTVGGG. The full CDR3 is CASSQGTVGGGQYF. Full variable domain (remainder filled in from reference TRBV18 and TRBJ2-4): NAGVMQNPRHLVRRRGQEARLRCSPMKGHSHVYWYRQLPEEGLKFMVYLQKENIIDESGMPKERFSAEFPKEGPSILRIQQVVRGDSAAYFCASSQGTVGGGQYFGAGTRLSVL.

The sample holds many counts of this clone. The read terminates 3 residues ahead of where the CDR3 ends, so the germline J gene completes it. The gene calls are TRBV5-1 and TRBJ1-2, with TRBD1 as a possible D gene (5 bases). CDR3 length: 12 amino acids. Germline values: CDR1 SGHRS, CDR2 YFSETQ. The CDR3 sequence: CASSPQGVGYTF. The sequenced CDR3 bases are TGCGCCAGCAGCCCCCAGGGCGTGGGG.

This clone was seen repeatedly, ten times or more. The read ends 3 residues early relative to the CDR3; the germline J gene fills the gap. The chain employs TRBV7-3 and TRBJ2-1; TRBD1 might be the D (7 bases). Germline V gene sequence: CDR1 SGHTA, CDR2 FQGTGA. This CDR3 has 15 amino acids. The V end was cut by 2 bases, the J end by 9 bases, with 17 bases between. The CDR3 sequence is CASSLFGTEGGEQFF. The DNA read from the CDR3 is TGTGCCAGCAGCTTATTTGGGACAGAGGGGGGTGAG.

This clone turned up a few times. CDR3 residues: CASSSRNEQFF. The DNA read from the CDR3 is TGCGCCAGCAGCTCGCGCAATGAG. The rearrangement joins TRBV5-1 to TRBJ2-1, with D unresolved. The read terminates 3 residues ahead of where the CDR3 ends, so the germline J gene completes it. The V gene's germline CDR1 is SGHRS and CDR2 YFSETQ. The CDR3 totals 11 residues. V lost 3 bases to trimming and J lost 6 bases, with 4 bases between them.

This clone was seen many times. The read is 3 residues too short to cover the CDR3 end, so that end is filled in from the germline J gene. The chain combines TRBV7-2 with TRBJ2-1, with D unclear. V shed 3 bases and J shed 9 bases, with 12 bases lying between them. Per germline, CDR1 SGHTA and CDR2 FQGNSA. This CDR3 is built from 13 residues. The CDR3 spells CASSFFVPPEQFF. The covered CDR3 bases are TGTGCCAGCAGCTTTTTCGTCCCTCCTGAG.

At least ten counts were recorded for this clone. The read gets to within 3 residues of the CDR3 end, and the germline J gene fills in the rest. This chain links TRBV12-3 or TRBV12-4 with TRBJ1-4; 7 bases fit TRBD1. The CDR3 is 14 amino acids. Germline trimming cut 3 bases from V and 9 bases from J; bases unmatched to any gene: 7. The CDR3 sequence: CASSLGGGGQKLFF. The sequenced part of the CDR3 DNA is TGTGCCAGCAGTTTGGGAGGGGGCGGTCAAAAA.

This clone was recorded many times. The CDR3 end falls 3 residues outside the read, so it is completed with the germline J gene. This rearrangement joins TRBV7-8 to TRBJ1-6; possibly TRBD1 for D (6 bases). This CDR3 is built from 16 residues. Per germline, CDR1 SGHVS and CDR2 FQNEAQ. The ends were cut back, 5 bases at V and 3 bases at J, with 14 bases in the middle. CDR3 residues: CASSPYRVLYNSPLHF. The CDR3 DNA, read in part, is TGTGCCAGCAGCCCATACAGGGTCCTCTATAATTCACCC.

This clone was observed many times. The sequence runs out 3 residues before the end of the CDR3; the remainder is reconstructed from the germline J gene. The chain couples TRBV30 to TRBJ2-7; 9 bases are a match to TRBD2. Per the germline V gene, CDR1 is GTSNPN and CDR2 is SVGIG (reference sequence). The trim removed 3 bases at V and 5 bases at J, leaving 11 bases unmatched. The CDR3 is made up of 15 amino acids. CDR3 DNA, as far as it was read: TGTGCCTGGAGACGCAAACTAGCGGGCGGCGACGAG. Its protein product is CAWRRKLAGGDE. The full CDR3 protein is CAWRRKLAGGDEQYF.

This clone appeared many times. The read terminates 3 residues before the CDR3 end, so the remaining end is supplied by the germline J gene. The rearrangement joins TRBV6-1 to TRBJ2-1, with 10 bases lining up with TRBD2. Germline CDR1 MNHNS, CDR2 SASEGT. Trimming at V came to 3 bases and at J to 5 bases, leaving 4 bases not matched to a gene. CDR3 length: 15 residues. The sequenced part of the CDR3 DNA is TGTGCCAGCAGTGAGACTAGCGGGTCCCACAATGAG. Translating gives CASSETSGSHNE. The full CDR3 protein is CASSETSGSHNEQFF.

At least ten counts were recorded for this clone. The read is 3 residues too short to cover the CDR3 end, so that end is filled in from the germline J gene. The chain recombines TRBV11-3 with TRBJ2-2; a weak D match, TRBD1 (5 bases). With 1 base removed from V and 1 base from J, the gap between germline ends came to 7 bases. The CDR3 consists of 15 residues. Germline CDR1 is SGHNT and CDR2 is YENEEA. This CDR3 is CASSLGDRNTGELFF. The covered CDR3 bases are TGTGCCAGCAGCTTAGGTGACAGGAACACCGGGGAG. The full variable domain, its missing parts supplied by reference TRBV11-3 and TRBJ2-2, is EAGVVQSPRYKIIEKKQPVAFWCNPISGHNTLYWYLQNLGQGPELLIRYENEEAVDDSQLPKDRFSAERLKGVDSTLKIQPAELGDSAVYLCASSLGDRNTGELFFGEGSRLTVL.

This clone showed up just a few times. The CDR3 end is not reached by the read, which stops 3 residues before it; the germline J gene fills it in. The chain recombines TRBV11-3 with TRBJ2-7; 7 nucleotides match TRBD1. Germline V gene lookup returns CDR1 SGHNT and CDR2 YENEEA. V trimming: 1 base; J trimming: 5 bases; junction bases outside the gene matches: 5. This CDR3 spans 14 amino acids. CDR3 DNA (partial): TGTGCCAGCAGCTTAGGCTATGGACAGGACGAG. Protein sequence: CASSLGYGQDE. The complete CDR3 reads CASSLGYGQDEQYF.

At least ten counts were recorded for this clone. The read ends 3 residues shy of where the CDR3 ends; the end is completed using the germline J gene. The gene calls are TRBV16 and TRBJ1-5; the D is unclear. This CDR3 spans 15 amino acids. Trimming cost V 4 bases and J 6 bases, with 16 bases left between them. Germline loops: CDR1 KGHSY, CDR2 FQNENV. The CDR3 loop is CASSRTSSIAQPQHF. The DNA read from the CDR3 is TGTGCCAGCAGCCGCACCTCCTCAATAGCTCAGCCC.